The T cell receptor beta chain under discussion was sequenced for a study of blood T cell repertoires in COVID-19. Whole-study context: The United States, Italy and Spain supplied acute and convalescent COVID-19 samples. T cells, B-cell-depleted T cells, or PBMCs provided the cDNA or gDNA that served as material.

V lost 5 bases, J lost 10 bases, and 17 bases lay in between. The CDR3 spans 13 residues. Germline V gene data show CDR1 as WNHNN and CDR2 as SYGVQD (reference sequence). Authors' analysis steps: From reference gene primer amplification, estimates of nucleated cell counts were derived. The repertoire was sequenced with immunoSEQ multiplex PCR; TCRdb's copy has only in-frame clones and lacks some. From that table come the V and J calls and clone size; the DNA was used to work out D and trimming. The table shows some 210,000 clones, with about 92% occurring only once. The source material was peripheral blood. This TCR came from a man aged 25 to 45 with acute or convalescent COVID-19. The chain employs TRBV10-1 and TRBJ1-1; tentatively, D is TRBD1 (6 bases). The CDR3 DNA is TGCGCCAGCAGTAAAGACCGGACAGATTCAGCTTTCTTT. Its protein product is CASSKDRTDSAFF.